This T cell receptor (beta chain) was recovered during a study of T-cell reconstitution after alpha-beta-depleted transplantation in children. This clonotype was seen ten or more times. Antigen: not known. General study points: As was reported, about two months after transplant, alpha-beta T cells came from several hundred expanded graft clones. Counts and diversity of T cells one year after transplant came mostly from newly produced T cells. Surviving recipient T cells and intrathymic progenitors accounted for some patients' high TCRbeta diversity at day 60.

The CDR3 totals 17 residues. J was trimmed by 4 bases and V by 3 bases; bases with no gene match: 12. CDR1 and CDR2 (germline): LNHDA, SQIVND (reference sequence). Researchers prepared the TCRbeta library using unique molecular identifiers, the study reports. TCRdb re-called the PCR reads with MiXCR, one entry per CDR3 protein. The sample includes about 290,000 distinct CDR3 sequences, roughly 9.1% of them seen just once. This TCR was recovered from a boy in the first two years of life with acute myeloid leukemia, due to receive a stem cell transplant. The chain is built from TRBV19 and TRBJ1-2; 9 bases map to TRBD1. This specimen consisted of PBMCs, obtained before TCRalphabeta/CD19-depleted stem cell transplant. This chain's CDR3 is CASSIPRKGQGAYGYTF. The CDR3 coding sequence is TGTGCCAGTAGTATCCCTCGCAAGGGACAGGGAGCCTATGGCTACACCTTC.